This T cell receptor (beta chain) was captured in a study of blood T cell repertoires in COVID-19. CDR3 size: 15 residues. CDR1 and CDR2 from the germline V gene are MDHEN and SYDVKM. Between the trimmed V and J ends, which lost 6 bases and 7 bases, there was a span of 18 bases. TCRdb's table, derived via immunoSEQ multiplex PCR, lists solely in-frame clones and lacks some. The data contain some 150,000 clones, 81% of them seen just once; the ten biggest clones take up around 8%. Sequences were obtained from peripheral blood. V usage is TRBV28 and J usage is TRBJ1-4; TRBD1 is a possible D gene (5 bases). The source of this sequence is a woman in her sixties or seventies with active or convalescent COVID-19. CDR3 loop: CASSPDKGIGEKLFF. The CDR3 coding sequence is TGTGCCAGCAGCCCGGACAAAGGGATAGGTGAAAAACTGTTTTTT.